Shown below are 3 T cell receptor beta chains from a single sample sequenced in a study of T cell changes during pregnancy in multiple sclerosis. Sequenced by immunoSEQ multiplex PCR; TCRdb stores in-frame clones only, minus some. The repertoire consists of 38,000 or so clones, with approximately 94% occurring once and the leading ten covering around 0.37%. Sequencing was performed on CD4+ T cells from peripheral blood mononuclear cells, taken in the second trimester of pregnancy. The receptor set was obtained from a female donor with multiple sclerosis, enrolled in a pregnancy study.

The chain links TRBV5-1 to TRBJ2-1, with D possibly being TRBD2 (7 bases). CDR3 size: 15 residues. Trimming shortened V by 1 base and J by 3 bases, and 11 bases separated the two germline ends. Per the germline V gene, CDR1 is SGHRS and CDR2 is YFSETQ. The CDR3 region is CASSLRGGSYNEQFF. In DNA, the CDR3 is TGCGCCAGCAGCTTGAGGGGGGGAAGCTACAATGAGCAGTTCTTC.

This clone was seen a handful of times. The V and J genes are TRBV2 and TRBJ1-6, with 7 bases aligning to TRBD1. The CDR3 has 15 amino acids. The germline gives CDR1 SNHLY, CDR2 FYNNEI. With V trimmed by 5 bases and J by 1 base, 2 bases remained unmatched. CDR3 coding DNA: TGTGCCAGCAGTTTACAGGGGTCCTATAATTCACCCCTCCACTTT. Protein sequence: CASSLQGSYNSPLHF. Full variable domain (outside the CDR3, taken from reference TRBV2 and TRBJ1-6): EPEVTQTPSHQVTQMGQEVILRCVPISNHLYFYWYRQILGQKVEFLVSFYNNEISEKSEIFDDQFSVERPDGSNFTLKIRSTKLEDSAMYFCASSLQGSYNSPLHFGNGTRLTVT.

This clone was detected only once. The chain employs TRBV7-8 and TRBJ1-1; D call uncertain. This CDR3 has 15 residues. The V end lost 3 bases, the J end lost 5 bases, and 16 bases lay between the germline ends. Germline loops: CDR1 SGHVS, CDR2 FQNEAQ. In nucleotides, the CDR3 is TGTGCCAGCAGCTTTGGGAGACACCTGCAGACTGAAGCTTTCTTT. Amino acids: CASSFGRHLQTEAFF.